This is a list of T cell receptor beta chains from one sample in a study of HIV-infected children after antiretroviral therapy interruption. TCRdb recomputed calls from the 3' RACE reads with MiXCR, one row per CDR3 protein. This sample yields under 50,000 distinct CDR3 sequences, of which 4.3% are seen a single time; about 0.71% belongs to the top ten. The specimen was CD45RA+ CD4+ T cells from PBMCs, pooled from several time points, collected from a donor given antiretroviral therapy, either interrupted or continuous. Receptors were obtained from a pool of human donors with HIV. The CDR3 runs from the conserved cysteine through the conserved F or W. The D gene is left open where the match is weak. Size values are once, few and many counts, or a class for expanded clones, and some rows have none.

abundance: many
j_gene: TRBJ2-1
len: 13
d_gene: -
v_gene: TRBV3-1
CDR3nt: TGTGCCAGCAGCCAAGCAGCCAACAATGAGCAGTTCTTC
CDR3aa: CASSQAANNEQFF

abundance: many
j_gene: TRBJ2-5
len: 16
d_gene: TRBD2
v_gene: TRBV6-2/TRBV6-3
CDR3nt: TGTGCCAGCAGCACCGTAGCGGGGGGGTACCAAGAGACCCAGTACTTC
CDR3aa: CASSTVAGGYQETQYF

abundance: -
j_gene: TRBJ2-7
len: 12
d_gene: -
v_gene: TRBV28
CDR3nt: TGTGCCAGCAGTTTAACGGCCTACGAGCAGTACTTC
CDR3aa: CASSLTAYEQYF

abundance: many
j_gene: TRBJ2-7
len: 17
d_gene: -
v_gene: TRBV12-3/TRBV12-4
CDR3nt: TGTGCCAGCAGTTTATTTCGTTGGGACCCAAGCTCCTACGAGCAGTACTTC
CDR3aa: CASSLFRWDPSSYEQYF

abundance: many
j_gene: TRBJ1-2
len: 15
d_gene: TRBD1
v_gene: TRBV19
CDR3nt: TGTGCCAGTAGTACCAAGGGACAGGCATCTTATGGCTACACCTTC
CDR3aa: CASSTKGQASYGYTF

abundance: many
j_gene: TRBJ2-3
len: 19
d_gene: TRBD1
v_gene: TRBV5-4
CDR3nt: TGTGCCAGCAGCGATGAGCGTACCGGGACAGGGTGGGGTATGGATACGCAGTATTTT
CDR3aa: CASSDERTGTGWGMDTQYF

abundance: many
j_gene: TRBJ2-3
len: 15
d_gene: -
v_gene: TRBV5-1
CDR3nt: TGCGCCAGCAGCTACGGAGTTTCCAATGGGGATACGCAGTATTTT
CDR3aa: CASSYGVSNGDTQYF

abundance: many
j_gene: TRBJ1-1
len: 13
d_gene: -
v_gene: TRBV29-1
CDR3nt: TGCAGCGTTGAAGATCCGGTGAACACTGAAGCTTTCTTT
CDR3aa: CSVEDPVNTEAFF

abundance: -
j_gene: TRBJ1-5
len: 15
d_gene: -
v_gene: TRBV19
CDR3nt: TGTGCCAGTAGAACGGACAGCCCGGGGAATCAGCCCCAGCATTTT
CDR3aa: CASRTDSPGNQPQHF

abundance: -
j_gene: TRBJ2-1
len: 10
d_gene: -
v_gene: TRBV20-1
CDR3nt: TGCAGTGCTAGAGCGGATGAGCAGTTCTTC
CDR3aa: CSARADEQFF

abundance: -
j_gene: TRBJ2-7
len: 14
d_gene: TRBD1
v_gene: TRBV10-1
CDR3nt: TGCGCCAGCAGAGCCACAGGGGATACCCACGAGCAGTACTTC
CDR3aa: CASRATGDTHEQYF

abundance: -
j_gene: TRBJ1-4
len: 14
d_gene: TRBD1
v_gene: TRBV28
CDR3nt: TGTGCCAGCAGTAGGGGACAGGGGACCGAAAAACTGTTTTTT
CDR3aa: CASSRGQGTEKLFF

abundance: many
j_gene: TRBJ1-1
len: 17
d_gene: -
v_gene: TRBV28
CDR3nt: TGTGCCAGCGGAGACTGGGGGCGGATCGGGGTGAACACTGAAGCTTTCTTT
CDR3aa: CASGDWGRIGVNTEAFF

abundance: many
j_gene: TRBJ1-3
len: 17
d_gene: -
v_gene: TRBV7-9
CDR3nt: TGTGCCAGCAGCTCCGCAAGCCAGGGAGGATCTGGAAACACCATATATTTT
CDR3aa: CASSSASQGGSGNTIYF

abundance: many
j_gene: TRBJ1-5
len: 14
d_gene: -
v_gene: TRBV5-5
CDR3nt: TGTGCCAGCAGCCAAGGGGGGCACGGTCAGCCCCAGCATTTT
CDR3aa: CASSQGGHGQPQHF

abundance: many
j_gene: TRBJ2-7
len: 12
d_gene: -
v_gene: TRBV20-1
CDR3nt: TGCAGTGCTAGCCCCACCTCCTACGAGCAGTACTTC
CDR3aa: CSASPTSYEQYF

abundance: many
j_gene: TRBJ1-5
len: 12
d_gene: -
v_gene: TRBV20-1
CDR3nt: TGCAGTGCCAGAAAGGTCGACATGCCCCAGCATTTT
CDR3aa: CSARKVDMPQHF

abundance: many
j_gene: TRBJ2-3
len: 17
d_gene: -
v_gene: TRBV11-2
CDR3nt: TGTGCCAGCAGCTTATCACCCAGCCTTCAGGTCAGAGATACGCAGTATTTT
CDR3aa: CASSLSPSLQVRDTQYF

abundance: few
j_gene: TRBJ1-2
len: 12
d_gene: -
v_gene: TRBV3-1
CDR3nt: TGTGCCAGCAGCCCGTCCGCCTATGGCTACACCTTC
CDR3aa: CASSPSAYGYTF

abundance: many
j_gene: TRBJ2-3
len: 14
d_gene: -
v_gene: TRBV7-9
CDR3nt: TGTGCCAGCAGCTCCGTCCGCCGCACAGATACGCAGTATTTT
CDR3aa: CASSSVRRTDTQYF

abundance: many
j_gene: TRBJ2-7
len: 13
d_gene: TRBD1
v_gene: TRBV20-1
CDR3nt: TGCAGTGCTAGGGCGGGCGTGGGGACAGGCCAGTACTTC
CDR3aa: CSARAGVGTGQYF

abundance: many
j_gene: TRBJ1-1
len: 14
d_gene: -
v_gene: TRBV30
CDR3nt: TGTGCCTCCCCGAAGCAGGGGAATCCAGCTGAAGCTTTCTTT
CDR3aa: CASPKQGNPAEAFF

abundance: many
j_gene: TRBJ1-1
len: 14
d_gene: -
v_gene: TRBV9
CDR3nt: TGTGCCAGCAGCCTAGAATCAGTTGCGGGACCAGCTTTCTTT
CDR3aa: CASSLESVAGPAFF

abundance: many
j_gene: TRBJ1-6
len: 20
d_gene: -
v_gene: TRBV19
CDR3nt: TGTGCCAGTAGTATTACAACGGGACACCGAATGAGCTCCTATAATTCACCCCTCCACTTT
CDR3aa: CASSITTGHRMSSYNSPLHF

abundance: many
j_gene: TRBJ2-2
len: 14
d_gene: TRBD1
v_gene: TRBV7-2
CDR3nt: TGTGCCAGCAGTCGAGACAGGGCTACCGGGGAGCTGTTTTTT
CDR3aa: CASSRDRATGELFF

abundance: -
j_gene: TRBJ1-2
len: 14
d_gene: TRBD1
v_gene: TRBV2
CDR3nt: TGTGCCAGCAGTGAAGGACAGGGTTTTCGTGGCTACACCTTC
CDR3aa: CASSEGQGFRGYTF

abundance: -
j_gene: TRBJ2-3
len: 15
d_gene: TRBD2
v_gene: TRBV6-1
CDR3nt: TGTGCCAGCAGCAACGGGGGGGCCGGCACAGATACGCAGTATTTT
CDR3aa: CASSNGGAGTDTQYF

abundance: few
j_gene: TRBJ2-3
len: 13
d_gene: -
v_gene: TRBV2
CDR3nt: TGTGCCAGATCCCCCGGTGGGGGAGATACGCAGTATTTT
CDR3aa: CARSPGGGDTQYF

abundance: many
j_gene: TRBJ2-1
len: 12
d_gene: -
v_gene: TRBV2
CDR3nt: TGTGCCAGCAGTGAACTCTCAAATGAGCAGTTCTTC
CDR3aa: CASSELSNEQFF

abundance: many
j_gene: TRBJ1-1
len: 18
d_gene: TRBD1
v_gene: TRBV27
CDR3nt: TGTGCCAGCAGTTCATACCGGGACAGAAAGGGGGTGAACACTGAAGCTTTCTTT
CDR3aa: CASSSYRDRKGVNTEAFF

abundance: many
j_gene: TRBJ2-1
len: 15
d_gene: -
v_gene: TRBV2
CDR3nt: TGTGCCAGCAGTGAACTTCAGGGGGGTTACAATGAGCAGTTCTTC
CDR3aa: CASSELQGGYNEQFF

abundance: many
j_gene: TRBJ2-1
len: 15
d_gene: TRBD1
v_gene: TRBV5-1
CDR3nt: TGCGCCAGCAGCCCTGGGACAGGGGGCTTTAATGAGCAGTTCTTC
CDR3aa: CASSPGTGGFNEQFF

abundance: -
j_gene: TRBJ1-5
len: 13
d_gene: -
v_gene: TRBV20-1
CDR3nt: TGCAGTGCTATTCCTCGGAGCAATCAGCCCCAGCATTTT
CDR3aa: CSAIPRSNQPQHF

abundance: -
j_gene: TRBJ2-1
len: 15
d_gene: TRBD2
v_gene: TRBV12-3/TRBV12-4
CDR3nt: TGTGCCAGCCTATTCGTTAGCGGGGGGGCAAATGAGCAGTTCTTC
CDR3aa: CASLFVSGGANEQFF

abundance: many
j_gene: TRBJ2-3
len: 12
d_gene: -
v_gene: TRBV5-1
CDR3nt: TGCGCCAGCAGCCCCGGGGGCGATACGCAGTATTTT
CDR3aa: CASSPGGDTQYF

abundance: many
j_gene: TRBJ2-3
len: 17
d_gene: TRBD2
v_gene: TRBV7-2
CDR3nt: TGTGCCAGCAGCCCTGGTCGGACTAGCGGGAGGGTAGATACGCAGTATTTT
CDR3aa: CASSPGRTSGRVDTQYF

abundance: many
j_gene: TRBJ2-3
len: 15
d_gene: TRBD2
v_gene: TRBV27
CDR3nt: TGTGCCAGCGGAAAACTAGCGGGGGATTCGGGTACGCAGTATTTT
CDR3aa: CASGKLAGDSGTQYF

abundance: many
j_gene: TRBJ2-5
len: 15
d_gene: TRBD2
v_gene: TRBV7-2
CDR3nt: TGTGCCAGCAGCCGGACTAGCGGAAACCAAGAGACCCAGTACTTC
CDR3aa: CASSRTSGNQETQYF

abundance: many
j_gene: TRBJ1-2
len: 15
d_gene: TRBD1
v_gene: TRBV20-1
CDR3nt: TGCAGTGCTAGCCCCCCGCAGGGGGACAATTATGGCTACACCTTC
CDR3aa: CSASPPQGDNYGYTF

abundance: many
j_gene: TRBJ2-7
len: 15
d_gene: TRBD1
v_gene: TRBV12-5
CDR3nt: TGTGCTAGTGGTTCGCCCCGGGACAGGGTGGGAGAGCAGTACTTC
CDR3aa: CASGSPRDRVGEQYF

abundance: many
j_gene: TRBJ1-2
len: 16
d_gene: -
v_gene: TRBV21-1
CDR3nt: TGTGCCAGCAGCAAAGCGAGGTTTCGGGGATACTATGGCTACACCTTC
CDR3aa: CASSKARFRGYYGYTF

abundance: few
j_gene: TRBJ2-2
len: 16
d_gene: -
v_gene: TRBV10-3
CDR3nt: TGTGCCATCAGTGCCGTAAAAGCAGGGTCCAGCGGGGAGCTGTTTTTT
CDR3aa: CAISAVKAGSSGELFF

abundance: many
j_gene: TRBJ2-1
len: 16
d_gene: -
v_gene: TRBV28
CDR3nt: TGTGCCAGCAGTTTAGGGGGGGACAGGAGGGAGGATGAGCAGTTCTTC
CDR3aa: CASSLGGDRREDEQFF

abundance: many
j_gene: TRBJ2-3
len: 16
d_gene: -
v_gene: TRBV6-5
CDR3nt: TGTGCCAGCAGTTACCTACAGGGAAGCGGCACAGATACGCAGTATTTT
CDR3aa: CASSYLQGSGTDTQYF

abundance: many
j_gene: TRBJ2-1
len: 14
d_gene: TRBD1
v_gene: TRBV20-1
CDR3nt: TGCAGTGCTAGAGATCTGGGGACAGACAATGAGCAGTTCTTC
CDR3aa: CSARDLGTDNEQFF

abundance: many
j_gene: TRBJ1-6
len: 13
d_gene: -
v_gene: TRBV6-6
CDR3nt: TGTGCCAGCACGCTCTCCTATAATTCACCCCTCCACTTT
CDR3aa: CASTLSYNSPLHF

abundance: many
j_gene: TRBJ2-3
len: 13
d_gene: -
v_gene: TRBV19
CDR3nt: TGTGCCAGTAGTAGGGCAATCAGCGATACGCAGTATTTT
CDR3aa: CASSRAISDTQYF

abundance: -
j_gene: TRBJ1-4
len: 16
d_gene: -
v_gene: TRBV5-1
CDR3nt: TGCGCCAGCAGCTTGGACGGGCCTCATACTAATGAAAAACTGTTTTTT
CDR3aa: CASSLDGPHTNEKLFF

abundance: many
j_gene: TRBJ1-5
len: 14
d_gene: TRBD1
v_gene: TRBV19
CDR3nt: TGTGCCAGTAGGGAACAGGGGGTCGGTCAGCCCCAGCATTTT
CDR3aa: CASREQGVGQPQHF

abundance: -
j_gene: TRBJ2-3
len: 15
d_gene: -
v_gene: TRBV2
CDR3nt: TGTGCCAGCAGTTTACTAGTTACGGCTATAGATACGCAGTATTTT
CDR3aa: CASSLLVTAIDTQYF

abundance: many
j_gene: TRBJ1-1
len: 15
d_gene: TRBD1
v_gene: TRBV30
CDR3nt: TGTGCCTGGAAGGGACAGGGGCCCTGGAACACTGAAGCTTTCTTT
CDR3aa: CAWKGQGPWNTEAFF

abundance: many
j_gene: TRBJ1-2
len: 13
d_gene: -
v_gene: TRBV14
CDR3nt: TGTGCCAGCAGCCCGGACAGTAACTATGGCTACACCTTC
CDR3aa: CASSPDSNYGYTF

abundance: few
j_gene: TRBJ1-6
len: 15
d_gene: -
v_gene: TRBV5-1
CDR3nt: TGCGCCAGCAGCCCACAGGCGGCCCCAGGGTCACCCCTCCACTTT
CDR3aa: CASSPQAAPGSPLHF

abundance: many
j_gene: TRBJ2-7
len: 13
d_gene: TRBD1
v_gene: TRBV30
CDR3nt: TGTGCCTGGAAAGGGGACAGCTCCTACGAGCAGTACTTC
CDR3aa: CAWKGDSSYEQYF

abundance: -
j_gene: TRBJ2-7
len: 16
d_gene: TRBD1
v_gene: TRBV5-1
CDR3nt: TGCGCCAGCAGCATACCGGGACAGGGGGCGTTGAACGAGCAGTACTTC
CDR3aa: CASSIPGQGALNEQYF

abundance: many
j_gene: TRBJ1-1
len: 17
d_gene: -
v_gene: TRBV12-3/TRBV12-4
CDR3nt: TGTGCCAGCAGTTTGGCGGACAGACGCAAAGGGCACACTGAAGCTTTCTTT
CDR3aa: CASSLADRRKGHTEAFF

abundance: many
j_gene: TRBJ2-3
len: 13
d_gene: -
v_gene: TRBV28
CDR3nt: TGTGCCAGCAGGGTAGGCCGGGGAGATACGCAGTATTTT
CDR3aa: CASRVGRGDTQYF

abundance: many
j_gene: TRBJ2-5
len: 13
d_gene: -
v_gene: TRBV7-2
CDR3nt: TGTGCCAGCAGCCCACTCGGGTTAGAGACCCAGTACTTC
CDR3aa: CASSPLGLETQYF

abundance: few
j_gene: TRBJ1-4
len: 15
d_gene: TRBD1
v_gene: TRBV5-1
CDR3nt: TGCGCCAGCAGCTTCGGTGGGACAGGGGAAGAAAAACTGTTTTTT
CDR3aa: CASSFGGTGEEKLFF

abundance: many
j_gene: TRBJ2-4
len: 11
d_gene: -
v_gene: TRBV6-2/TRBV6-3
CDR3nt: TGTGCCAGCAGTTATGGCGGCATTCAGTACTTC
CDR3aa: CASSYGGIQYF